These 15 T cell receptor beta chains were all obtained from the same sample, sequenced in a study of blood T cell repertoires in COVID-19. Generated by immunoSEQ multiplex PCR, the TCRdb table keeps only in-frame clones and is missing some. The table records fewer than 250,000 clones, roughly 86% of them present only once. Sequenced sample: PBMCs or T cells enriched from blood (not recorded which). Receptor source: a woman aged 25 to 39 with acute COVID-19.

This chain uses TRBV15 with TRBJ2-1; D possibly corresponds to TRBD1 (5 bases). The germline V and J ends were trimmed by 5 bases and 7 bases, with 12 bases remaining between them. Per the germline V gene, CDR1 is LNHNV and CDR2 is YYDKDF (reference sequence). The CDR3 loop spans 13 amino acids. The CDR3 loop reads CATSQGMGNEQFF. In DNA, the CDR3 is TGTGCCACCAGCCAGGGAATGGGGAATGAGCAGTTCTTC. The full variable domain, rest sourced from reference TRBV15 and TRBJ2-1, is DAMVIQNPRYQVTQFGKPVTLSCSQTLNHNVMYWYQQKSSQAPKLLFHYYDKDFNNEADTPDNFQSRRPNTSFCFLDIRSPGLGDTAMYLCATSQGMGNEQFFGPGTRLTVL.

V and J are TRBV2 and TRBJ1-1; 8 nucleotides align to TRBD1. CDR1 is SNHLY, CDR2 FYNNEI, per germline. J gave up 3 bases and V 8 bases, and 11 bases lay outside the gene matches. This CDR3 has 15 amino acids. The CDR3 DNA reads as TGTGCCAGCCTCTTTGGGCAGGGGGCACACACTGAAGCTTTCTTT. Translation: CASLFGQGAHTEAFF.

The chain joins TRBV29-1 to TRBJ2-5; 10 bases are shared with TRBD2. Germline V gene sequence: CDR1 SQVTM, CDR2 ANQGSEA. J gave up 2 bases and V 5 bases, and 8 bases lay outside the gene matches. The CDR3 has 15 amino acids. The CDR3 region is CSVKLAGEYQETQYF. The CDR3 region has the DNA TGCAGCGTTAAGCTAGCGGGGGAGTATCAAGAGACCCAGTACTTC.

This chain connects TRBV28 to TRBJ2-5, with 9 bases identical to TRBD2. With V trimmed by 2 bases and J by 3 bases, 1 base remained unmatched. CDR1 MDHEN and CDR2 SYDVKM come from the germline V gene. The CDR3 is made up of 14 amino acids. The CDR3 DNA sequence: TGTGCCAGCAGTTTAGGCGGGGGGGAAGAGACCCAGTACTTC. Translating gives CASSLGGGEETQYF. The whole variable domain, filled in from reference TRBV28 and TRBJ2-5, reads DVKVTQSSRYLVKRTGEKVFLECVQDMDHENMFWYRQDPGLGLRLIYFSYDVKMKEKGDIPEGYSVSREKKERFSLILESASTNQTSMYLCASSLGGGEETQYFGPGTRLLVL.

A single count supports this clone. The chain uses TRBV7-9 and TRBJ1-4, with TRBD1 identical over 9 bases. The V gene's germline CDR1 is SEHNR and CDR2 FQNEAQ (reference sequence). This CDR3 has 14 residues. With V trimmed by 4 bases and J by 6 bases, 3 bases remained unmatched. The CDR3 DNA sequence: TGTGCCAGCAGCTCCAGACAGGGGGATGAAAAACTGTTTTTT. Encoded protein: CASSSRQGDEKLFF.

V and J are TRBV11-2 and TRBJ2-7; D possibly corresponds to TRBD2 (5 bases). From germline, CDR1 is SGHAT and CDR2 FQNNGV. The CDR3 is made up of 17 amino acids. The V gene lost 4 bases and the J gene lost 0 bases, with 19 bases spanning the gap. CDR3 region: CASSSFTLGERSYEQYF. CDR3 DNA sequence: TGTGCCAGCAGCTCTTTTACGCTGGGAGAGCGCTCCTACGAGCAGTACTTC.

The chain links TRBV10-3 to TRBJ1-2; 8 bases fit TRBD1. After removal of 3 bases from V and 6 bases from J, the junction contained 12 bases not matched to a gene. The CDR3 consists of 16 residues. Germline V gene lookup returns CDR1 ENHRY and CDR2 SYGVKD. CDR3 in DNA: TGTGCCATCAGTGATCCCTACAGGGGGAAGATGAATGGCTACACCTTC. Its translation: CAISDPYRGKMNGYTF.

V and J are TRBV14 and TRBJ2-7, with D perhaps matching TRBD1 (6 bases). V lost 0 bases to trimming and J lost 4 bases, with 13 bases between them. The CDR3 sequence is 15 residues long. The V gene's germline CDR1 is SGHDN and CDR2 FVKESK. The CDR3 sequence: CASSQEVGANYEQYF. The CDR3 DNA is TGTGCCAGCAGCCAAGAGGTGGGGGCGAATTACGAGCAGTACTTC.

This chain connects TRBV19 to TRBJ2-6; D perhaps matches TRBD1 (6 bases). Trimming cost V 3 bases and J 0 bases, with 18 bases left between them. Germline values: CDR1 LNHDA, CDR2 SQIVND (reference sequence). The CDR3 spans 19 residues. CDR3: CASSMDTGRFYSGANVLTF. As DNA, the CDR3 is TGTGCCAGTAGTATGGATACAGGGAGATTCTACTCTGGGGCCAACGTCCTGACTTTC. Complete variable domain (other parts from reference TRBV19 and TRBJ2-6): DGGITQSPKYLFRKEGQNVTLSCEQNLNHDAMYWYRQDPGQGLRLIYYSQIVNDFQKGDIAEGYSVSREKKESFPLTVTSAQKNPTAFYLCASSMDTGRFYSGANVLTFGAGSRLTVL.

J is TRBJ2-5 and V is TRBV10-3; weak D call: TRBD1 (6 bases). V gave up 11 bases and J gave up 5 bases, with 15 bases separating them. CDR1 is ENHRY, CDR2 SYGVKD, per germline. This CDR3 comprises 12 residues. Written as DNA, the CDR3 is TGTGCCGTCCGTTCAGGGGCTGAGACCCAGTACTTC. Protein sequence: CAVRSGAETQYF.

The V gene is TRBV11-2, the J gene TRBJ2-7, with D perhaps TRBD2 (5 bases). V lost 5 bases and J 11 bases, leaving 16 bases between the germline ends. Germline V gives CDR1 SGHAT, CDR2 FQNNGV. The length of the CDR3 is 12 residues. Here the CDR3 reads CASSPGNLEEYF. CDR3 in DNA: TGTGCCAGCAGCCCGGGGAACCTGGAGGAGTACTTC.

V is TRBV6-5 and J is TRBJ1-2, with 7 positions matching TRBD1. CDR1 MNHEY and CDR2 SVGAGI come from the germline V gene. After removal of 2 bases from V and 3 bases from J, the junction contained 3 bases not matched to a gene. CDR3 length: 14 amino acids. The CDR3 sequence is CASSYNRGDYGYTF. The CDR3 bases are TGTGCCAGCAGTTACAACAGGGGCGACTATGGCTACACCTTC.

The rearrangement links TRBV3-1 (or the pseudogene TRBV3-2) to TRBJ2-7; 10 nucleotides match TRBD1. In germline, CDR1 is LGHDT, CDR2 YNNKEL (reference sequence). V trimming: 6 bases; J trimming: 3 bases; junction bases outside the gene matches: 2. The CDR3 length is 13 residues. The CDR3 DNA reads TGTGCCAGCAGAGGGACAGGGGTCTACGAGCAGTACTTC. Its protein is CASRGTGVYEQYF.

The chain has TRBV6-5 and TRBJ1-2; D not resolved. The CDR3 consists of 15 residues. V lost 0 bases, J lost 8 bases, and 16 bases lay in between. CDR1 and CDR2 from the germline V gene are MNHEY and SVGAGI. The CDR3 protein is CASSYSLAPIVGYTF. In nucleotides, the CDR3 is TGTGCCAGCAGTTACTCGTTGGCCCCGATTGTCGGCTACACCTTC.

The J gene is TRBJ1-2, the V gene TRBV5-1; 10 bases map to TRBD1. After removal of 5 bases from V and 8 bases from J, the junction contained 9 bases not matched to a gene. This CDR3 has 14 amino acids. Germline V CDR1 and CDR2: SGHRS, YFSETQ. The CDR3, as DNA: TGCGCCAGCAGGATTACCGGGACAGGGGACGGCTACACCTTC. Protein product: CASRITGTGDGYTF.